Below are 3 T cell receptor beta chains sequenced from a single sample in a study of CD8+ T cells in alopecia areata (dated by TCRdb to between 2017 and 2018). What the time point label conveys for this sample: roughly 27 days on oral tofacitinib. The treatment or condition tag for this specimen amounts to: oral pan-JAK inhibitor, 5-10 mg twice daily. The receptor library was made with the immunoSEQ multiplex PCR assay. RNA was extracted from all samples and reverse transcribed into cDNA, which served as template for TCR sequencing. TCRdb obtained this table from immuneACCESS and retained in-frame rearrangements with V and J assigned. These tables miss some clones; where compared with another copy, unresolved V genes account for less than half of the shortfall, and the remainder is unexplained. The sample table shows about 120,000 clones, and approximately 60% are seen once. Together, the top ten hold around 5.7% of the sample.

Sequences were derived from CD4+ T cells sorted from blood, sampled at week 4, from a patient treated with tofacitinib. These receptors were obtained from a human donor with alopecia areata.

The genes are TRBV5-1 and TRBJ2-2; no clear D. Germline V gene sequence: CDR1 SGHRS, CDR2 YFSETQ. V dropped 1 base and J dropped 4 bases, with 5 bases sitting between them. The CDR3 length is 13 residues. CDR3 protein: CASSLFFTGELFF. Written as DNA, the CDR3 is TGCGCCAGCAGCTTGTTCTTCACCGGGGAGCTGTTTTTT.

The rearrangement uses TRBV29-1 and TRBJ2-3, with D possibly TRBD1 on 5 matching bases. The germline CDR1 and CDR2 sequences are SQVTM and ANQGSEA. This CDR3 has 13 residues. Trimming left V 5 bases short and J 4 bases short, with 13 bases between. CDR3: CSVSDSPPDTQYF. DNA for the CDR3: TGCAGCGTTTCAGACAGCCCCCCAGATACGCAGTATTTT.

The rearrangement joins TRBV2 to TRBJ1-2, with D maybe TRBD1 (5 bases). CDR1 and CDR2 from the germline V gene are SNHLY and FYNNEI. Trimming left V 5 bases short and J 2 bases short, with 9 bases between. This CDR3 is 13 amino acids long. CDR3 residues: CASSQDINYGYTF. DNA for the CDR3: TGTGCCAGCAGTCAGGACATAAACTATGGCTACACCTTC.